The 26 T cell receptor beta chains reported below all come from one sample, sequenced in a study of spatial heterogeneity in lung cancer. Time point of the sample: sample taken at primary tumor resection. TCRdb re-derived calls from the 5' RACE reads in MiXCR, one entry per CDR3 protein. The sample lists roughly 15,000 distinct CDR3 sequences; about 7% were seen once. These receptors have no identified antigens. Study observations and caveats: Counts of expanded alpha and beta TCRs within tumors tracked the tumor nonsynonymous mutation count.

The source was lung tumor tissue, collected at surgery. The receptors stem from a male donor with early-stage non-small cell lung cancer.

In its sample, this clonotype was seen many times. This chain links TRBV6-2 or TRBV6-3 with TRBJ1-1, with TRBD1 matching 7 bases. Losses at the gene ends were 6 bases for V and 1 base for J; bases not matched to a gene: 5. The CDR3 sequence is 14 residues long. The germline gives CDR1 MNHEY, CDR2 SVGEGT. In DNA, the CDR3 is TGTGCCAGCAGGCCCCGGACAGGGAACACTGAAGCTTTCTTT. This encodes CASRPRTGNTEAFF.

The chain links TRBV6-2 or TRBV6-3 to TRBJ2-5; TRBD1 matches at 7 bases. J gave up 2 bases and V 5 bases, and 2 bases lay outside the gene matches. Germline CDR1 is MNHEY and CDR2 is SVGEGT. This CDR3 is 13 amino acids long. Here the CDR3 reads CASSRGQQETQYF. For the CDR3, the DNA is TGTGCCAGCAGTAGGGGACAGCAAGAGACCCAGTACTTC.

There are a few counts of this clonotype. The gene calls are TRBV6-5 and TRBJ2-7, with 9 bases fitting TRBD1. Germline V gives CDR1 MNHEY, CDR2 SVGAGI. The CDR3 spans 14 residues. V dropped 7 bases and J dropped 3; count of bases not matched to a gene: 7. This chain's CDR3 is CASIPRDRDYEQYV. Here the CDR3 DNA reads TGTGCCAGCATTCCCCGGGACAGGGACTACGAGCAGTACGTC.

This clonotype came up a few times. The CDR3 protein is CASSTGTANSPLHF. The CDR3 nucleotides are TGTGCCAGCAGCACCGGGACGGCAAATTCACCCCTCCACTTT. The chain uses TRBV5-4 and TRBJ1-6; maybe TRBD1 (5 bases). Trimming stripped 4 bases from V and 7 bases from J, with 12 bases between. Germline CDR1 is SGHNT and CDR2 is YYREEE (reference sequence). The CDR3 sequence is 14 residues long.

The genes are TRBV6-6 and TRBJ2-3; 9 positions agree with TRBD2. The CDR3 covers 16 residues. V dropped 5 bases and J dropped 1; count of bases not matched to a gene: 7. CDR1 and CDR2 from the germline V gene are MNHNY and SVGAGI (reference sequence). Here the CDR3 reads CASSPGQRGGTDTQYF. CDR3 sequence (DNA): TGTGCCAGCAGTCCCGGTCAGCGGGGGGGCACAGATACGCAGTATTTT.

Only a few counts were recorded for this clonotype. The rearrangement uses TRBV24-1 and TRBJ2-5, with 7 bases lining up with TRBD1. V lost 5 bases and J lost 3; bases outside the gene matches: 8. The germline V gene encodes CDR1 KGHDR and CDR2 SFDVKD. The CDR3 contains 15 residues. The CDR3 protein is CATSGPSQGEETQYF. CDR3 DNA: TGTGCCACCAGTGGTCCTTCCCAGGGGGAAGAGACCCAGTACTTC.

This clonotype occurred many times. The rearrangement links TRBV5-1 to TRBJ2-7; TRBD1 matches at 8 bases. Germline V gene lookup returns CDR1 SGHRS and CDR2 YFSETQ. This CDR3 has 12 amino acids. The junction had 1 base not matched to a gene; V was cut back by 1 base and J by 7 bases. Written as DNA, the CDR3 is TGCGCCAGCAGCTTGACAGGGGGAGAGCAGTACTTC. Translated, it gives CASSLTGGEQYF.

The genes are TRBV4-1 and TRBJ1-4; 7 nucleotides match TRBD1. The CDR3 has 15 residues. Trimming took 1 base from V and 4 from J; bases not matched to a gene: 3. CDR1 is MGHRA and CDR2 is YSYEKL in the germline V gene. This CDR3 is CASSQGGQSNEKLFF. CDR3 bases: TGCGCCAGCAGCCAAGGGGGACAGAGTAATGAAAAACTGTTTTTT.

In this sample, this clonotype turned up a few times. This chain connects TRBV10-3 to TRBJ2-1; D is possibly TRBD2 (5 bases). Germline CDR1 reads ENHRY; CDR2 reads SYGVKD. Deletions cut 5 bases from V and 8 bases from J, with 16 bases between. This CDR3 region has 14 residues. CDR3 region: CAISTSTIADEQFF. In DNA, the CDR3 is TGTGCCATCAGTACATCGACTATAGCCGATGAGCAGTTCTTC.

The rearrangement joins TRBV19 to TRBJ2-1; D is perhaps TRBD1 (6 bases). The CDR3 covers 12 residues. V was shortened by 6 bases and J by 6 bases, with 9 bases between the two germline ends. Looked up from germline, CDR1 is LNHDA and CDR2 is SQIVND (reference sequence). This chain's CDR3 is CASRGTSNEQFF. Here the CDR3 DNA reads TGTGCCAGTAGGGGGACATCCAATGAGCAGTTCTTC.

In the case of this clonotype: Possible read error: a much larger clone is one base away. The chain joins TRBV10-3 to TRBJ1-2; possible D gene TRBD1, 5 bases. Germline CDR1 is ENHRY and CDR2 is SYGVKD. The CDR3 has 15 amino acids. V was trimmed by 11 bases and J by 3 bases, leaving 22 bases between them. The CDR3 is CAGSFTSTADYGYTF. Here the CDR3 DNA reads TGTGCCGGCAGTTTCACCTCGACAGCCGACTATGGCTACACCTTC.

This chain links TRBV15 with TRBJ2-5, with TRBD1 matching 9 bases. The CDR3 sequence is 17 residues long. V lost 2 bases to trimming and J lost 4 bases; unmatched junction nucleotides: 11. The germline V gene has CDR1 LNHNV and CDR2 YYDKDF (reference sequence). CDR3 region: CATSRSPGQGLGETQYF. CDR3 bases: TGTGCCACCAGCAGAAGTCCGGGACAGGGACTCGGAGAGACCCAGTACTTC. Full variable domain (rest looked up from reference TRBV15 and TRBJ2-5): DAMVIQNPRYQVTQFGKPVTLSCSQTLNHNVMYWYQQKSSQAPKLLFHYYDKDFNNEADTPDNFQSRRPNTSFCFLDIRSPGLGDTAMYLCATSRSPGQGLGETQYFGPGTRLLVL.

There are many counts of this clonotype. This chain joins TRBV5-1 and TRBJ2-7; 7 nucleotides line up with TRBD2. Germline V gene lookup returns CDR1 SGHRS and CDR2 YFSETQ. Unmatched junction bases numbered 5, after V lost 0 bases and J lost 2 bases. CDR3 length: 15 residues. DNA of the CDR3: TGCGCCAGCAGCTTGGGGGGGAGGGCAGCCTACGAGCAGTACTTC. This codes for CASSLGGRAAYEQYF.

This sequence joins TRBV20-1 and TRBJ2-7; TRBD1 aligns across 12 bases. The V and J ends lost 6 bases and 4 bases, in that order; junction bases with no gene match: 16. The V gene's germline CDR1 is DFQATT and CDR2 SNEGSKA (reference sequence). CDR3 length: 17 residues. The CDR3 bases are TGCAGTGCCGGAGAGGGACAGGGGGCTTTATCACCTTACGAGCAGTACGTC. The encoded protein is CSAGEGQGALSPYEQYV.

CDR3 protein: CASSQETQYF. The CDR3 DNA follows: TGTGCCAGCAGTCAAGAGACCCAGTACTTC. This sequence joins TRBV2 and TRBJ2-5; D uncertain. Germline V CDR1 and CDR2: SNHLY, FYNNEI. V was shortened by 5 bases and J by 2 bases, with 0 bases between the two germline ends. The CDR3 spans 10 residues. Full variable domain (rest looked up from reference TRBV2 and TRBJ2-5): EPEVTQTPSHQVTQMGQEVILRCVPISNHLYFYWYRQILGQKVEFLVSFYNNEISEKSEIFDDQFSVERPDGSNFTLKIRSTKLEDSAMYFCASSQETQYFGPGTRLLVL.

Note on this clonotype: It may be a read error: a sequence one base away is much more abundant. The rearrangement links TRBV20-1 to TRBJ1-1; 7 positions agree with TRBD1. Per germline, CDR1 DFQATT and CDR2 SNEGSKA (reference sequence). CDR3 length: 15 amino acids. The CDR3 spells CSAPGQAVKNTEALF. Here the CDR3 DNA reads TGCAGTGCTCCCGGACAGGCGGTTAAGAACACTGAAGCTTTATTT.

This clonotype was observed many times. The chain carries TRBV6-2 or TRBV6-3 and TRBJ2-2; D is ambiguous. The CDR3 consists of 15 residues. V lost 1 base, J lost 0 bases, and 6 bases lay in between. Germline CDR1 and CDR2: MNHEY and SVGEGT. CDR3 nucleotides: TGTGCCAGCAGTTACTATGGAGCGAACACCGGGGAGCTGTTTTTT. Translation gives CASSYYGANTGELFF.

In its sample, this clonotype ranks as medium-sized. The chain is built from TRBV2 and TRBJ2-7, with no clear D. Trimming shortened V by 6 bases and J by 2 bases, and 5 bases separated the two germline ends. Germline-derived CDR1 and CDR2 are SNHLY and FYNNEI. This CDR3 has 11 amino acids. The CDR3: CASRQAYEQYF. In DNA, the CDR3 is TGTGCCAGCAGACAAGCCTACGAGCAGTACTTC.

The gene calls are TRBV3-1 and TRBJ2-7; no definite D call. Looked up from germline, CDR1 is LGHDT and CDR2 is YNNKEL (reference sequence). This CDR3 is built from 11 residues. V lost 3 bases to trimming and J lost 12 bases, with 12 bases between them. The DNA of the CDR3 is TGTGCCAGCAGCCATTCCGAACGACTGTACGTC. Translation: CASSHSERLYV.

This clonotype has at least ten counts. V usage is TRBV7-2 and J usage is TRBJ2-3, with 8 positions matching TRBD1. CDR3 length equals 15 residues. The junction had 2 bases not matched to a gene; V was cut back by 1 base and J by 2 bases. CDR1 is SGHTA, CDR2 FQGNSA, per germline. The chain's CDR3 is CASSLGTGYTDTQYF. The DNA of the CDR3 is TGTGCCAGCAGCTTAGGGACAGGGTACACAGATACGCAGTATTTT.

The J gene is TRBJ2-1, the V gene TRBV7-2, with no clear D. Germline CDR1 and CDR2: SGHTA and FQGNSA. V lost 2 bases and J 7 bases, leaving 3 bases between the germline ends. The CDR3 totals 11 residues. CDR3 region: CASSLMNEQFF. The CDR3, as DNA: TGTGCCAGCAGCTTAATGAATGAGCAGTTCTTC.

This chain joins TRBV5-1 and TRBJ2-7, with D perhaps assigned TRBD1 or TRBD2 (6 bases each). Germline values: CDR1 SGHRS, CDR2 YFSETQ. The V and J ends lost 0 bases and 7 bases respectively, with 14 bases between them. CDR3 size: 14 residues. As DNA, the CDR3 is TGCGCCAGCAGCTTGGGACAGGCTGCGGGGGAGCAGTACTTC. It is translated as CASSLGQAAGEQYF.

Of note for this clonotype: A much larger clone differs from this one at a single base, so this may be a read error. The V gene is TRBV20-1, the J gene TRBJ2-1; a possible D gene is TRBD2 (6 bases). The germline V gene encodes CDR1 DFQATT and CDR2 SNEGSKA (reference sequence). There are 12 residues in the CDR3. V lost 7 bases and J 14 bases, leaving 21 bases between the germline ends. In DNA, the CDR3 is TGCAGTGTCGCGTATCGAGCGGGTCCGGAGTTCTTC. This gives the protein CSVAYRAGPEFF.

This clonotype was seen many times. The chain employs TRBV20-1 and TRBJ2-1, with a possible D match to TRBD1 (6 bases). The CDR3 consists of 14 residues. The V and J ends lost 6 bases and 4 bases respectively, with 16 bases between them. Germline CDR1 is DFQATT and CDR2 is SNEGSKA (reference sequence). CDR3 sequence: CSALGPDRYNEQFF. The CDR3 coding sequence is TGCAGTGCCCTCGGCCCGGACAGATACAATGAGCAGTTCTTC.

This clonotype was seen repeatedly, ten times or more. This chain links TRBV27 with TRBJ1-2; 8 positions match TRBD1. This CDR3 is 14 amino acids long. CDR1 MNHEY and CDR2 SMNVEV come from the germline V gene (reference sequence). The V segment lost 3 bases and the J segment 3 bases; nucleotides outside the gene matches: 3. DNA of the CDR3: TGTGCCAGCAGTTTTGGACAGGGAGACTATGGCTACACCTTC. Its translation is CASSFGQGDYGYTF.

This clonotype is judged medium-sized. The genes are TRBV12-3 or TRBV12-4 and TRBJ2-7, with TRBD1 matching 7 bases. The CDR3 length is 16 residues. The ends lost 4 bases at V and 0 bases at J; junction bases unmatched: 9. This CDR3 is CASSSTDRRSSYEQYF. The DNA of the CDR3 is TGTGCCAGCAGTTCGACGGACAGGCGGAGCTCCTACGAGCAGTACTTC.